The clone carrying this T cell receptor beta chain was recorded only once. The CDR3 is made up of 17 amino acids. The J segment lost 3 bases and the V segment lost 0 bases, leaving 5 bases of the junction unmatched. CDR1 is LNHNV and CDR2 is YYDKDF in the germline V gene (reference sequence). These data are taken from a study of blood T cell repertoires in COVID-19. The wider study: COVID-19 samples from acute and convalescent phases originated in the United States, Italy and Spain.

Repertoires were generated with immunoSEQ multiplex PCR, while TCRdb's copy carries only in-frame clones and drops some. This sample yields around 220,000 clones, of which 80% to 85% are seen a single time; approximately 5% belongs to the top ten. Sequenced input: peripheral blood. J is TRBJ2-1 and V is TRBV15; 10 nucleotides align to TRBD2. The sequence derives from a human donor in a cohort sampled during active COVID-19. This CDR3 is CATSRDKRTSGYNEQFF. The CDR3 DNA reads TGTGCCACCAGCAGAGACAAACGGACTAGCGGCTACAATGAGCAGTTCTTC.